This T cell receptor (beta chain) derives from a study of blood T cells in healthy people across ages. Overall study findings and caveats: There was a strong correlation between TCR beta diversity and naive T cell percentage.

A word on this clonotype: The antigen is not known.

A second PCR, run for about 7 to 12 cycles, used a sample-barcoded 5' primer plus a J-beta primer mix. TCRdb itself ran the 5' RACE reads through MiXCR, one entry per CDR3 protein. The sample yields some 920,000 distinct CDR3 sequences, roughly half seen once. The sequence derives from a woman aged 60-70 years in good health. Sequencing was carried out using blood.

CDR3 bases: TGTGCCATCAGTCCAGCAGAAAACCGCTACGAGCAGTACTTC. Translated: CAISPAENRYEQYF. This sequence joins TRBV10-3 and TRBJ2-7; D remains ambiguous. The CDR3 has 14 residues. V was clipped by 5 bases and J by 3 bases, with 14 bases between them. CDR1 ENHRY and CDR2 SYGVKD come from the germline V gene.